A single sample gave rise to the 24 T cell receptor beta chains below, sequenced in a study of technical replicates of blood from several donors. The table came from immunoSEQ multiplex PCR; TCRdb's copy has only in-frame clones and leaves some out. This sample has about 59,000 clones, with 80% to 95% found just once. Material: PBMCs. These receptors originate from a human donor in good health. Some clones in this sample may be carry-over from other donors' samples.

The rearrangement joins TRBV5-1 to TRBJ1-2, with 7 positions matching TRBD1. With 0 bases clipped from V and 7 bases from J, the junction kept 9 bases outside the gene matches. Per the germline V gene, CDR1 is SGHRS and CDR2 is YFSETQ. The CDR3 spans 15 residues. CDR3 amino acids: CASSLEGTGVRGYTF. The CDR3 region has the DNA TGCGCCAGCAGCTTGGAGGGCACAGGGGTCCGTGGCTACACCTTC.

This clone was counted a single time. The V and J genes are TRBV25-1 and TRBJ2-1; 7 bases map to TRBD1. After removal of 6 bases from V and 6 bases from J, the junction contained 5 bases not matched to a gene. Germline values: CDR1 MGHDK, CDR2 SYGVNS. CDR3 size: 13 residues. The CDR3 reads CASRVAGGNEQFF. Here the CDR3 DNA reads TGTGCCAGCAGGGTGGCAGGGGGCAATGAGCAGTTCTTC.

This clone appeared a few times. The CDR3 DNA reads as TGTGCCTGGAGTGTGAGGGTCGGACAAGCTTTCTTT. This translates into CAWSVRVGQAFF. The V and J genes are TRBV30 and TRBJ1-1; the D is unclear. The CDR3 loop spans 12 amino acids. V lost 0 bases and J 9 bases, leaving 11 bases between the germline ends. Germline values: CDR1 GTSNPN, CDR2 SVGIG (reference sequence).

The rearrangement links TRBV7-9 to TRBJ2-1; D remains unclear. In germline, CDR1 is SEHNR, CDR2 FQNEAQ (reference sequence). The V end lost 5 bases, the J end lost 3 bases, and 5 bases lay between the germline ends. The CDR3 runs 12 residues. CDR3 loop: CASSPVYNEQFF. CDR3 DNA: TGTGCCAGCAGCCCCGTCTACAATGAGCAGTTCTTC.

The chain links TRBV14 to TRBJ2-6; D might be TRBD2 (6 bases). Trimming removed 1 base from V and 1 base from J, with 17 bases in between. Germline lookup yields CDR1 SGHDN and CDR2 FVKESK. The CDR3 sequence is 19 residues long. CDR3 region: CASSQVKKGSGSGANVLTF. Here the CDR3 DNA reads TGTGCCAGCAGCCAAGTAAAGAAGGGCAGCGGGTCTGGGGCCAACGTCCTGACTTTC.

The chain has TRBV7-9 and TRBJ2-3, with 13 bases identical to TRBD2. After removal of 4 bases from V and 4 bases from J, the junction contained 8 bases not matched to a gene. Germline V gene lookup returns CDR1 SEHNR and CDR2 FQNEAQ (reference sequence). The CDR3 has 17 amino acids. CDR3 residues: CASSSFGLAGAPDTQYF. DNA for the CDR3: TGTGCCAGCAGCTCTTTCGGACTAGCGGGGGCCCCAGATACGCAGTATTTT.

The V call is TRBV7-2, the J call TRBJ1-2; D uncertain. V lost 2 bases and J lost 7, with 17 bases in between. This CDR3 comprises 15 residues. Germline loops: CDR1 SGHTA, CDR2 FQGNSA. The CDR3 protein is CASSLTGREGRGYTF. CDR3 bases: TGTGCCAGCAGCTTAACCGGAAGAGAGGGTCGTGGCTACACCTTC. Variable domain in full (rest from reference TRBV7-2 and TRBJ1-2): GAGVSQSPSNKVTEKGKDVELRCDPISGHTALYWYRQSLGQGLEFLIYFQGNSAPDKSGLPSDRFSAERTGGSVSTLTIQRTQQEDSAVYLCASSLTGREGRGYTFGSGTRLTVV.

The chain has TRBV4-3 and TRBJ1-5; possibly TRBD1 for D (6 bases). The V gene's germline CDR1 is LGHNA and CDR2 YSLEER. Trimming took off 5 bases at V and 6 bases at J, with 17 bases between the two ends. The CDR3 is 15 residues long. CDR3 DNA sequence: TGCGCCAGCAGCTTAACCGGGACATTGGGTCAGCCCCAGCATTTT. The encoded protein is CASSLTGTLGQPQHF.

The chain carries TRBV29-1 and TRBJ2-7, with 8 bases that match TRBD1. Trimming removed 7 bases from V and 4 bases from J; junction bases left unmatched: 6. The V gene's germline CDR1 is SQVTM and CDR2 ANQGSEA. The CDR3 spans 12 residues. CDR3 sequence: CSAMTGAYEQYF. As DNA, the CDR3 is TGCAGCGCTATGACAGGGGCGTACGAGCAGTACTTC.

This chain's CDR3 is CAWSVRGLTNTGELFF. In DNA, the CDR3 is TGTGCCTGGAGTGTACGAGGGCTGACGAACACCGGGGAGCTGTTTTTT. The chain recombines TRBV30 with TRBJ2-2, with D perhaps matching TRBD2 (5 bases). The germline V gene encodes CDR1 GTSNPN and CDR2 SVGIG (reference sequence). The CDR3 loop spans 16 amino acids. The germline V and J ends were trimmed by 0 bases and 0 bases, with 11 bases remaining between them.

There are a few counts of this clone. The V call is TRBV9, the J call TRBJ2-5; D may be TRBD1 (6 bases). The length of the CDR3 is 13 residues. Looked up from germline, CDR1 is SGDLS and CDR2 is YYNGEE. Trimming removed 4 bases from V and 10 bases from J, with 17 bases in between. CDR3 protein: CASSPQQGISQYF. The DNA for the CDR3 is TGTGCCAGCAGCCCCCAGCAGGGGATCAGCCAGTACTTC.

The CDR3 nucleotides are TGCGCCAGCAGCCAAGAGGGGGGAGGGCCTGGGGCCAACGTCCTGACTTTC. This codes for CASSQEGGGPGANVLTF. This chain joins TRBV4-3 and TRBJ2-6; 7 positions agree with TRBD2. The V gene end was trimmed by 0 bases and the J gene end by 2 bases; junction bases not matched to a gene: 4. Germline lookup yields CDR1 LGHNA and CDR2 YSLEER. The CDR3 consists of 17 residues.

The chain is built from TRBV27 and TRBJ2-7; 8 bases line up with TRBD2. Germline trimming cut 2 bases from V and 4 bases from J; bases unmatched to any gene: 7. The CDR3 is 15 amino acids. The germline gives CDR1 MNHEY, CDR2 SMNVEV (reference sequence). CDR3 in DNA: TGTGCCAGCAGTTTAGACGGGAGGGGTCAGTACGAGCAGTACTTC. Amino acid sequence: CASSLDGRGQYEQYF.

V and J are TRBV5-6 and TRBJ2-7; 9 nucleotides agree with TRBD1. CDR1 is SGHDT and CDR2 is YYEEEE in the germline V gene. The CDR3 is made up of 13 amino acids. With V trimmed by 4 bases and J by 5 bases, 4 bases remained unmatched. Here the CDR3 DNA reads TGTGCCAGCAGCACGGACAGGGGACACGAGCAGTACTTC. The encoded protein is CASSTDRGHEQYF.

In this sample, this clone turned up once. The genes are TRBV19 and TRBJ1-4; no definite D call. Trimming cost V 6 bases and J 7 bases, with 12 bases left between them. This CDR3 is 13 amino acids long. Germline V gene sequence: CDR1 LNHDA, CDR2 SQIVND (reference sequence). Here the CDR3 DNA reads TGTGCCAGTAGCCCCACGGGTGTTGAAAAACTGTTTTTT. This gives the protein CASSPTGVEKLFF. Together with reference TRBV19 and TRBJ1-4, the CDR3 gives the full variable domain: DGGITQSPKYLFRKEGQNVTLSCEQNLNHDAMYWYRQDPGQGLRLIYYSQIVNDFQKGDIAEGYSVSREKKESFPLTVTSAQKNPTAFYLCASSPTGVEKLFFGSGTQLSVL.

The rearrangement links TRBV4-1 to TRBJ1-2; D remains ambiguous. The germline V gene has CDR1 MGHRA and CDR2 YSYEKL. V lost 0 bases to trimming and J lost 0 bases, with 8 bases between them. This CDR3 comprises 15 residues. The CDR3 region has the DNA TGCGCCAGCAGCCAAGATGCCAGGTCTAACTATGGCTACACCTTC. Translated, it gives CASSQDARSNYGYTF.

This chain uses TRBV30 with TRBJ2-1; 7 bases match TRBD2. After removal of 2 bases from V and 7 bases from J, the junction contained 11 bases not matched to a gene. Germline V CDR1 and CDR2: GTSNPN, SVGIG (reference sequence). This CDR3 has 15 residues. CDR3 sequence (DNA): TGTGCCTGGAGTAGGGTAGCGGGTTCACGGAATGAGCAGTTCTTC. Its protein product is CAWSRVAGSRNEQFF.

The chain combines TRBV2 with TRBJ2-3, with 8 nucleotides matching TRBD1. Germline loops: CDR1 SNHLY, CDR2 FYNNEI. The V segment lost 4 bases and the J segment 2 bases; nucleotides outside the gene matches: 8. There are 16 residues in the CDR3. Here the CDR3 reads CASSALDRGNTDTQYF. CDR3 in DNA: TGTGCCAGCAGTGCTCTTGACAGGGGAAACACAGATACGCAGTATTTT.

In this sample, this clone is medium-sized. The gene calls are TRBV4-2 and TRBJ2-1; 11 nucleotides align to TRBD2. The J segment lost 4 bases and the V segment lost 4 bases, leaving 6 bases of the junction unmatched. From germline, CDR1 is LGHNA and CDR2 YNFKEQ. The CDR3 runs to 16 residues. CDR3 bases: TGTGCCAGCAGCCGCGATACTAGCGGGAGTTACAATGAGCAGTTCTTC. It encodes CASSRDTSGSYNEQFF.

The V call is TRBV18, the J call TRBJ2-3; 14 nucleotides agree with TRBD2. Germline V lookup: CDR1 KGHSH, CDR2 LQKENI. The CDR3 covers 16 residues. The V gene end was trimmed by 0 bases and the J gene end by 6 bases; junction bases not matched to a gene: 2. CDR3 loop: CASSPPGLAGADTQYF. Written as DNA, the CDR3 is TGTGCCAGCTCACCACCGGGACTAGCGGGAGCGGATACGCAGTATTTT. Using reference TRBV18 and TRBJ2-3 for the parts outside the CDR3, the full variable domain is NAGVMQNPRHLVRRRGQEARLRCSPMKGHSHVYWYRQLPEEGLKFMVYLQKENIIDESGMPKERFSAEFPKEGPSILRIQQVVRGDSAAYFCASSPPGLAGADTQYFGPGTRLTVL.

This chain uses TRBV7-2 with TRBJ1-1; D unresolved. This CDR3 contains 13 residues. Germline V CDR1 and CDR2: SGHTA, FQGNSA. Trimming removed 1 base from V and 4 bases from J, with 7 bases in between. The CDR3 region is CASSLVFGTEAFF. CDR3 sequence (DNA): TGTGCCAGCAGCTTAGTATTCGGCACTGAAGCTTTCTTT. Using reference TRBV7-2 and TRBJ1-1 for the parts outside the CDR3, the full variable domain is GAGVSQSPSNKVTEKGKDVELRCDPISGHTALYWYRQSLGQGLEFLIYFQGNSAPDKSGLPSDRFSAERTGGSVSTLTIQRTQQEDSAVYLCASSLVFGTEAFFGQGTRLTVV.

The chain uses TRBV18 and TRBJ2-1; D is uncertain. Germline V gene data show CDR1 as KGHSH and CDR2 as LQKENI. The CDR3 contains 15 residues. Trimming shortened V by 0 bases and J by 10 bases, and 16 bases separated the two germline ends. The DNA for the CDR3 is TGTGCCAGCTCACCACCGGAATGGGCCGAGCCGGAGCAGTTCTTC. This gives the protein CASSPPEWAEPEQFF.

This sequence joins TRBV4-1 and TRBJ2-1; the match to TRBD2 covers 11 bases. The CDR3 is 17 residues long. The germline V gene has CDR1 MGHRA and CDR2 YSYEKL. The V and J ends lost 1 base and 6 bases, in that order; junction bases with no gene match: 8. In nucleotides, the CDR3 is TGCGCCAGCAGCCAAGTAGACTTAGGACTAGCGGGCAATGAGCAGTTCTTC. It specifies CASSQVDLGLAGNEQFF.

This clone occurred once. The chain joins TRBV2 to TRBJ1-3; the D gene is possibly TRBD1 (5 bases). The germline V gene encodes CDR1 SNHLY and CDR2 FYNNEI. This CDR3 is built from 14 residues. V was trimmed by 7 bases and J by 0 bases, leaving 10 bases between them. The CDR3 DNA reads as TGTGCCAGCAAGGAGACAGTCTCTGGAAACACCATATATTTT. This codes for CASKETVSGNTIYF.